The following is a TCR beta chain sequence with its context. A much more abundant neighbour one base away suggests this may be a read error. The sample originates from a study of post-analysis software for immune sequencing data. cDNA libraries for TCR beta contained unique molecular identifiers. TCRdb redid the calling of the PCR reads with MiXCR, one entry per CDR3 protein. This sample has roughly 170,000 distinct CDR3 sequences; 30% occur once, and the top ten carry more than 1.3%. The sequence was collected from a girl aged 10-17 years with multiple sclerosis. The specimen sequenced was blood.

In nucleotides, the CDR3 is TGCGCCAGCAGCCAAATGCGACTAGCTAGGAACAATGAGCAGTTCTTC. Its protein product is CASSQMRLARNNEQFF. The chain has TRBV4-1 and TRBJ2-1; 7 bases fit TRBD2. The germline gives CDR1 MGHRA, CDR2 YSYEKL. The ends lost 2 bases at V and 5 bases at J; junction bases unmatched: 9. The CDR3 runs 16 residues.